This T cell receptor (beta chain) originates from a study of cytomegalovirus exposure and HLA in healthy donors. The CDR3 is 14 amino acids. Per the germline V gene, CDR1 is ENHRY and CDR2 is SYGVKD. V lost 8 bases to trimming and J lost 3 bases; unmatched junction nucleotides: 8. Primers for the PCR totalled 60 Vbeta and 13 Jbeta. Data came from immunoSEQ multiplex PCR; TCRdb stores just in-frame clones and leaves some out. Of about 150,000 clones in the sample, approximately 79% were seen once. Sequencing was performed on PBMCs. The J gene is TRBJ2-7, the V gene TRBV10-3, with 9 bases identical to TRBD1. This receptor was taken from a man in his fifties in good health and CMV-seropositive. DNA for the CDR3: TGTGCCATCTCCGGGACAGGGTTGGGCTACGAGCAGTACTTC. Protein: CAISGTGLGYEQYF.